The rows below give T cell receptor beta chains drawn from one sample of a study of control samples from healthy donors and cancer patients. Data came from immunoSEQ multiplex PCR; TCRdb stores just in-frame clones and leaves some out. The table lists roughly 170,000 clones, around 93% of them singletons. Source material: blood. The source of these receptors is a man younger than 30 in good health. Both conserved end residues are trimmed from each CDR3.

TRBJ1-4 | TRBV2 | ASRGVWEKLF
TRBJ1-2 | TRBV5-6 | ASSLAARRDYGYT
TRBJ1-4 | TRBV2 | ARGGQKKEKLF
TRBJ1-5 | TRBV28 | ASRPSLGGQPQH
TRBJ1-6 | TRBV4-1 | ASSQDVTGRHSPLH
TRBJ1-3 | TRBV18 | ASSPARALSSGNTIY
TRBJ2-2 | TRBV7-2 | ASSLVGNTGELF
TRBJ2-5 | TRBV2 | ASRGLAGGQETQY
TRBJ1-5 | TRBV3-1/TRBV3-2 | ASSSSPANQPQH
TRBJ2-2 | TRBV7-3 | ASSSDRENTGELF
TRBJ2-2 | TRBV24-1 | ATSDVRGALKAGELF
TRBJ2-3 | TRBV11-3 | ASSPRGTELTDTQY
TRBJ2-1 | TRBV29-1 | SVEGAGGNEQF
TRBJ2-2 | TRBV19 | ASGGAGELF
TRBJ2-5 | TRBV9 | ASSQTGFLETQY
TRBJ2-1 | TRBV6-5 | ASSYLGPSYNEQF
TRBJ1-4 | TRBV4-1 | ASSPPGRETNEKLF
TRBJ1-6 | TRBV6-5 | ASSRTGPNSPLH
TRBJ1-2 | TRBV9 | ASSVDRDYGYT
TRBJ2-1 | TRBV11-3 | ASSLGSTSGAYNEQF
TRBJ2-1 | TRBV3-1/TRBV3-2 | ASSWAGGDEQF
TRBJ1-1 | TRBV5-1 | ASSFTSGTTEAF
TRBJ2-3 | TRBV4-2 | ASSRAQKDTQY
TRBJ1-2 | TRBV2 | ASSELVGGYT
TRBJ1-4 | TRBV5-1 | ASSLAKSTIEKLF
TRBJ1-5 | TRBV7-8 | ASSLGQGGLRQPQH
TRBJ2-2 | TRBV20-1 | SASMNTGELF
TRBJ1-2 | TRBV15 | ATSRGPGQGYGYT
TRBJ1-3 | TRBV30 | AWSVRGAGLASGNTIY
TRBJ2-5 | TRBV5-6 | ASSRYNQETQY
TRBJ2-4 | TRBV5-4 | ASSPGGLAKNIQY
TRBJ2-7 | TRBV4-2 | ASSQDGLTGFYEQY
TRBJ1-1 | TRBV27 | ASISRGSTEAF
TRBJ2-5 | TRBV18 | ASSPGNQETQY
TRBJ2-1 | TRBV15 | ATSRGTQGSPPYNEQF
TRBJ1-2 | TRBV2 | ASSAINYGYT
TRBJ2-7 | TRBV6-5 | AGALGTSVSEQY
TRBJ2-7 | TRBV6-5 | ATRPDRGYEQY
TRBJ2-3 | TRBV6-2/TRBV6-3 | ASSILRDSGTQY
TRBJ1-1 | TRBV28 | ASSLFKRTEAF
TRBJ1-1 | TRBV5-1 | ASSLSPGTGNTEAF
TRBJ1-1 | TRBV20-1 | SASGTEGNTEAF
TRBJ1-2 | TRBV3-1/TRBV3-2 | ASSQAGRDYGYT
TRBJ2-1 | TRBV4-1 | ASSPRQGADEQF
TRBJ1-2 | TRBV25-1 | ASSDDRGIYGYT